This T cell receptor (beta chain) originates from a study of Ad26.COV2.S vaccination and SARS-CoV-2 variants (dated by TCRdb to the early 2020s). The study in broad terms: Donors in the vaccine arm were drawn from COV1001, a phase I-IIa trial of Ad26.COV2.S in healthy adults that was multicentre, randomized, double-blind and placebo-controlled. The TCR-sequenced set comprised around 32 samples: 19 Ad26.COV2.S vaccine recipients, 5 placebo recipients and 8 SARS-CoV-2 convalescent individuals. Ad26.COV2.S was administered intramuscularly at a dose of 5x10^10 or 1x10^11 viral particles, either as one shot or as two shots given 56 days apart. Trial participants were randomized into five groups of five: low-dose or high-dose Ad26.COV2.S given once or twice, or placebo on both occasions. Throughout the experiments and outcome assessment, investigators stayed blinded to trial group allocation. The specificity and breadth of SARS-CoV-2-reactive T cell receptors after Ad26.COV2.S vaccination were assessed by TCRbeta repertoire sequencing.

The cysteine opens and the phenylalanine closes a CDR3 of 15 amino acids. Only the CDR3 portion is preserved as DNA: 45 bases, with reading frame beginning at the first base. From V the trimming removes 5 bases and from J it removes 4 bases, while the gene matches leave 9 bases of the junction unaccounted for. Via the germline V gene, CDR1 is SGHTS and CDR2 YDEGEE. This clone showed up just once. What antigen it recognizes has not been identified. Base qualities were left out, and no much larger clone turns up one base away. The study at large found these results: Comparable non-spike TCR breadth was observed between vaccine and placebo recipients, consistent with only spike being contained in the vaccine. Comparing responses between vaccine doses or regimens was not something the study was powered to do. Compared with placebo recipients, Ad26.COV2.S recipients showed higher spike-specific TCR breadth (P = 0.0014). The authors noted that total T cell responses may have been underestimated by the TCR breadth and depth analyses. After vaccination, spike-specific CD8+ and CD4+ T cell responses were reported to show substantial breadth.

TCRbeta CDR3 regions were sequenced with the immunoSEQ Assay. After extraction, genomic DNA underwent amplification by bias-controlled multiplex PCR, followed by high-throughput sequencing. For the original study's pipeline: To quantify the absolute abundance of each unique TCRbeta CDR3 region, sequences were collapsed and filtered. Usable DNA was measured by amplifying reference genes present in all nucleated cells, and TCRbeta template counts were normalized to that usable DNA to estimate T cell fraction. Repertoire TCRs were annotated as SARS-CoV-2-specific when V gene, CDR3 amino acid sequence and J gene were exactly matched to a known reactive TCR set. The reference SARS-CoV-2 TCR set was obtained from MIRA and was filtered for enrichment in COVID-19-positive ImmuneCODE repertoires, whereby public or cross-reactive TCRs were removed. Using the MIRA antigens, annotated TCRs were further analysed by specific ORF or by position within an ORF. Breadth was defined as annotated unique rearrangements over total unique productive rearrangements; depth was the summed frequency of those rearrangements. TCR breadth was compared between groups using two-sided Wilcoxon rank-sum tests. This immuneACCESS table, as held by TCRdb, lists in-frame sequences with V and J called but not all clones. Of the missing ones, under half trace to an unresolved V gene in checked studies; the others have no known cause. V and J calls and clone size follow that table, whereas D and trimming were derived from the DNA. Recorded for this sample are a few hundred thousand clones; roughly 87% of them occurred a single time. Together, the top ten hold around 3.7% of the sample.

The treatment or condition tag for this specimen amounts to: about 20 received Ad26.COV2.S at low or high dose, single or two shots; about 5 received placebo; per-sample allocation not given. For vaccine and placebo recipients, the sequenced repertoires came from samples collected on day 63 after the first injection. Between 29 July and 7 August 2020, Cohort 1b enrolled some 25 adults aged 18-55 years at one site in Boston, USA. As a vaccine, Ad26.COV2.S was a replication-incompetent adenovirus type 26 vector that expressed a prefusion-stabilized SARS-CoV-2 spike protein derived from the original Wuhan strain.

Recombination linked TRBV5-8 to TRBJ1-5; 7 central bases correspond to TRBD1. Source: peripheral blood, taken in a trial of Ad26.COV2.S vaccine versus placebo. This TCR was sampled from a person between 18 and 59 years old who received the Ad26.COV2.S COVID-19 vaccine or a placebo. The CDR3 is CASRQRGDSNQPQHF. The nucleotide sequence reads TGTGCCAGCAGACAACGAGGGGACAGTAATCAGCCCCAGCATTTT.